These T cell receptor beta chains were read from a single sample in a study of human T cells and chemical hapten exposure. TCRdb reprocessed the RACE reads via MiXCR and lists one record per CDR3 protein. The sample carries a few hundred thousand distinct CDR3 sequences, 6% to 7% recorded once. The sample in question was whole blood, obtained in connection with sensitization to the hapten diphenylcyclopropenone (DPC). These receptors were taken from a young woman with alopecia areata. Some clones in this sample may be carry-over from other donors' samples. Each CDR3 is given with its conserved first and last residue. The D gene is left open where the match is weak. Clone sizes are given selectively: once, few, many, or a class where the clone is expanded.

TRBV6-2/TRBV6-3	many	-	14	TRBJ1-4	TGTGCCAGCAGCCCTCACACGACCTCCGAGAAACTGTTTTTT	CASSPHTTSEKLFF
TRBV18	-	TRBD1	14	TRBJ1-1	TGTGCCAGCTCACAGGGACAGGGGGACACTGAAGCTTTCTTT	CASSQGQGDTEAFF
TRBV7-2	-	-	16	TRBJ2-2	TGTGCCAGCAGCCCTCGGGCTTCTTGGAACACCGGGGAGCTGTTTTTT	CASSPRASWNTGELFF
TRBV6-1	few	-	14	TRBJ2-2	TGTGCCAGCAGGGCGCTTTCAAACTTCGGGGAGCTGTTTTTT	CASRALSNFGELFF
TRBV18	-	-	17	TRBJ2-3	TGTGCCAGCTCACCAATAGAAGTTGACAGGAGTACAGATACGCAGTATTTT	CASSPIEVDRSTDTQYF
TRBV29-1	-	-	13	TRBJ1-2	TGCAGCGTTGTGGCGGACTACTTGAACGGCTACACCTTC	CSVVADYLNGYTF
TRBV20-1	many	TRBD1	12	TRBJ1-1	TGCAGTGCATCCGGGACAGGGTATGAAGCTTTCTTT	CSASGTGYEAFF
TRBV5-6	few	TRBD2	16	TRBJ2-7	TGTGCCAGCAGCTTGATGACTAGCGGGGGCCTGGGCGAGCAGTACTTC	CASSLMTSGGLGEQYF
TRBV2	many	-	14	TRBJ1-2	TGTGCCACAGTAGGCCGGACGGCTAACTATGGCTACACCTTC	CATVGRTANYGYTF
TRBV4-2	-	-	15	TRBJ2-3	TGTGCCAGCAGCCAACCCCGTGCTGGCACAGATACGCAGTATTTT	CASSQPRAGTDTQYF
TRBV6-2/TRBV6-3	few	-	14	TRBJ1-1	TGTGCCAGCAGTTACGGGGTGACGAACACTGAAGCTTTCTTT	CASSYGVTNTEAFF
TRBV11-3	many	-	15	TRBJ1-2	TGTGCCAGCAGCTTAGTATCACCGGGGACCTATGGCTACACCTTC	CASSLVSPGTYGYTF
TRBV29-1	-	TRBD2	14	TRBJ2-4	TGCAGCGTTGAACCGGGGGGAGGAGCAAACATTCAGTACTTC	CSVEPGGGANIQYF
TRBV11-2	many	-	15	TRBJ2-1	TGTGCCAGCAGCTTAGAAGCTAGCGTTTACAATGAGCAGTTCTTC	CASSLEASVYNEQFF
TRBV6-1	-	-	17	TRBJ2-7	TGTGCCAGCAGAGAGAGCTGGGTGATGGGATTGGTATACGAGCAGTACTTC	CASRESWVMGLVYEQYF
TRBV6-6	few	-	15	TRBJ1-1	TGTGCCAGCAGCTCCCAGGGGACGGCAAACACTGAAGCTTTCTTT	CASSSQGTANTEAFF
TRBV20-1	few	TRBD1	12	TRBJ1-2	TGCGCGGTCGACAGGGGAAACTATGGCTACACCTTC	CAVDRGNYGYTF
TRBV11-2	few	TRBD1	19	TRBJ1-3	TGTGCCAGCAGGCACCCGGGACAGGGTTCGTCAGGCTCTGGAAACACCATATATTTT	CASRHPGQGSSGSGNTIYF
TRBV5-1	-	-	16	TRBJ2-2	TGCGCCAGCAGAGATCTCCGGGCCCCGAACACCGGGGAGCTGTTTTTT	CASRDLRAPNTGELFF
TRBV12-5	-	-	13	TRBJ2-5	TGTGCTAGTGGTGGAGGTTTGGGGAAGACCCAGTACTTC	CASGGGLGKTQYF
TRBV2	-	TRBD1	18	TRBJ1-5	TGTGCCAGCAGTGTTTTTCGACAGGGGGTCAGTAGCAATCAGCCCCAGCATTTT	CASSVFRQGVSSNQPQHF